This T cell receptor (beta chain) stems from a study of cytomegalovirus exposure and HLA in healthy donors. The PCR ran on 60 Vbeta and 13 Jbeta primers. Here immunoSEQ multiplex PCR was the method, and the copy in TCRdb shows in-frame clones only, minus some. The sample includes about 140,000 clones, around three quarters of them seen just once. Sample: PBMCs. The receptor was isolated from a man between 18 and 35 years old in good health and CMV-seronegative.

The CDR3 region is CASSRTGTGRSYEQYF. The CDR3 DNA reads as TGTGCCAGTAGTAGAACCGGGACAGGGAGGTCCTACGAGCAGTACTTC. The chain employs TRBV19 and TRBJ2-7; TRBD1 agrees at 9 bases. The germline gives CDR1 LNHDA, CDR2 SQIVND (reference sequence). With 4 bases clipped from V and 1 base from J, the junction kept 8 bases outside the gene matches. This CDR3 spans 16 amino acids.